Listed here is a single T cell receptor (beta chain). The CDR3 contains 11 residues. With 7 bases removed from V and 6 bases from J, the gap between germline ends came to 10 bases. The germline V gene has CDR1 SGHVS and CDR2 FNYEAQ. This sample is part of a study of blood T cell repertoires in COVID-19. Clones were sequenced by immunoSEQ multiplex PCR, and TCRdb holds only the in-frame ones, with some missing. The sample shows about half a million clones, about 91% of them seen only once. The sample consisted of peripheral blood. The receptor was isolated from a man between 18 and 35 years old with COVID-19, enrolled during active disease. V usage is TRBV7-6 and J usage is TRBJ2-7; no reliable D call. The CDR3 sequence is CASKVVIEQYF. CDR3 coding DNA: TGTGCCAGCAAAGTAGTAATCGAGCAGTACTTC.